This T cell receptor beta chain came from a study of blood T cell repertoires in COVID-19. In the study overall: The analysed material was cDNA or gDNA that came from T cells, B-cell-depleted T cells, or PBMCs.

A Seattle source enrolled patients during active infection and followed them longitudinally. Authors' data handling: The authors estimated nucleated cell counts from reference gene primer amplification. Here immunoSEQ multiplex PCR was the method, and the copy in TCRdb shows in-frame clones only, minus some. The V and J calls and clone size come from that table; D and trimming were worked out from the DNA. The sample includes around 180,000 clones, approximately 81% of them seen just once. Trimming stripped 2 bases from V and 9 bases from J, with 12 bases between. Germline assignment: CDR1 MRHNA and CDR2 SNTAGT. The CDR3 has 13 amino acids.

This clonotype originated in a person aged 65 to 79 with COVID-19, enrolled during active disease. The gene calls are TRBV6-4 and TRBJ2-3; D gene ambiguous. Sample: peripheral blood. The CDR3 DNA sequence: TGTGCCAGCAGTGACACCTTTATGAGCACGCAGTATTTT. It translates to CASSDTFMSTQYF.